What follows is one T cell receptor beta chain and its context. Its target is unknown. The table came from immunoSEQ multiplex PCR; TCRdb's copy has only in-frame clones and leaves some out. Of tens of thousands of clones listed, approximately 75% are singletons. Trimming took off 3 bases at V and 1 base at J, with 10 bases between the two ends. There are 15 residues in the CDR3. Germline values: CDR1 MNHEY, CDR2 SVGAGI. With autoimmune disease history or systemic immunosuppression, patients were excluded. The sample is drawn from a study of OX40 agonist ivuxolimab in advanced cancers. Overall study: Six ivuxolimab dose levels, 0.01 to 10 mg/kg, were given intravenously every 2 weeks. Subjects had a mean age of roughly 60 years, with a range of 23 to 79; around 84% were male. General study results and limits: On average, CD8+ T cells had more expanded clones than CD4+.

The clonotype comes from an adult with an advanced solid tumor such as melanoma, head and neck, liver or kidney cancer. The V gene is TRBV6-5, the J gene TRBJ2-4; D may correspond to TRBD1 or TRBD2 (5 bases each). Sequencing was performed on CD4+ or CD8+ T cells sorted from blood, taken in a trial of the OX40 agonist ivuxolimab. CDR3 amino acids: CASSYGGSAKNIQYF. The CDR3 region has the DNA TGTGCCAGCAGTTATGGGGGATCGGCCAAAAACATTCAGTACTTC.